A selection of T cell receptor beta chains follows, all from one sample in a study of technical replicates of blood from a handful of donors. This table comes from immunoSEQ multiplex PCR, and its TCRdb copy is limited to in-frame clones, with some not included. The profile covers more than 65,000 clones, with around 95% appearing a single time and around 0.39% taken by the ten largest. The specimen sequenced was T cells isolated from PBMCs. The receptors shown here come from a human donor in good health. Each CDR3 is given with its conserved first and last residue. D genes are given only for firm matches. Clone sizes are given selectively: once, few, many, or a class where the clone is expanded.

len,d_gene,abundance,j_gene,v_gene,CDR3nt,CDR3aa
13,-,-,TRBJ2-7,TRBV6-1,TGTGCCAGCAGTGGTTACAGGGACTACGAGCAGTACTTC,CASSGYRDYEQYF
12,-,-,TRBJ1-3,TRBV30,TGTGCCTGGGGACACTCTGGAAACACCATATATTTT,CAWGHSGNTIYF
11,-,-,TRBJ1-1,TRBV2,TGTGCCAGCAGTGTAAGGAGCGAAGCTTTCTTT,CASSVRSEAFF
15,-,-,TRBJ2-1,TRBV7-2,TGTGCCAGCAGCCGCTCCACGACTGGCTACAATGAGCAGTTCTTC,CASSRSTTGYNEQFF
15,-,-,TRBJ1-2,TRBV4-3,TGCGCCAGCAGCCAAGATAAAGGGGATAACTATGGCTACACCTTC,CASSQDKGDNYGYTF
14,-,-,TRBJ2-7,TRBV29-1,TGCAGCGTTGAGGGTAGGGAGGGGGCCTACGAGCAGTACTTC,CSVEGREGAYEQYF
10,-,-,TRBJ2-1,TRBV2,TGTGCCAGGAGGCCAGGGGAGCAGTTCTTC,CARRPGEQFF
17,TRBD1,-,TRBJ1-1,TRBV9,TGTGCCAGCAGCGTAGGGGTGGGACAGGGGTATAGAGCTGAAGCTTTCTTT,CASSVGVGQGYRAEAFF
13,TRBD1,-,TRBJ1-1,TRBV11-2,TGTGCCAGCAGCTTAGACCCGGGACAGGGATACCGTTTT,CASSLDPGQGYRF
16,-,-,TRBJ2-7,TRBV6-1,TGTGCCAGCAGTGAAATGAGGGTACCGAGCTCCTACGAGCAGTACTTC,CASSEMRVPSSYEQYF
17,TRBD1,-,TRBJ2-6,TRBV10-3,TGTGCCATCAGCCCGGGACAGGGAAGTTCTGGGGCCAACGTCCTGACTTTC,CAISPGQGSSGANVLTF
15,TRBD2,-,TRBJ2-1,TRBV29-1,TGCAGCGCCGAACCCGGGACTAGTATCGGCAATGAGCAGTTCTTC,CSAEPGTSIGNEQFF
17,TRBD1,-,TRBJ1-1,TRBV11-3,TGTGCCAGCATCGACCAGCCGGGACAGCACATGAACACTGAAGCTTTCTTT,CASIDQPGQHMNTEAFF
16,TRBD1,-,TRBJ2-2,TRBV7-2,TGTGCCAGCAGCTTCGCCGGGACAGGGTTTGGCGGGGAGCTGTTTTTT,CASSFAGTGFGGELFF
14,TRBD1,-,TRBJ1-5,TRBV2,TGTGCCACCACACCGGGACAGGGGTATCAGCCCCAGCATTTT,CATTPGQGYQPQHF
14,TRBD2,-,TRBJ2-1,TRBV16,TGTGCCAGCAGTCTTACTAGCGGGGGAAATGAGCAGTTCTTC,CASSLTSGGNEQFF
14,-,-,TRBJ2-7,TRBV10-1,TGCGCCAGCAGTGAGCAGGCTCCTCTGCACGAGCAGTACTTC,CASSEQAPLHEQYF
15,TRBD2,once,TRBJ2-7,TRBV2,TGTGCCAGCAGTGAAGGTTCGGGGGGTACCTACGAGCAGTACTTC,CASSEGSGGTYEQYF
15,-,once,TRBJ2-3,TRBV5-1,TGCGCCAGCGCAAGCCCGGTCACCGGCACAGATACGCAGTATTTT,CASASPVTGTDTQYF
13,-,-,TRBJ2-7,TRBV6-5,TGTGCCAGCGGAACCGGGGGATTCGACGAGCAGTACTTC,CASGTGGFDEQYF
13,-,-,TRBJ2-7,TRBV6-1,TGTGCCACTCGTCCGGCAGGGTACTACGAGCAGTACTTC,CATRPAGYYEQYF
12,TRBD1,-,TRBJ2-1,TRBV5-1,TGCGCCAGCAGCTTGACAGGGGACGAGCAGTTCTTC,CASSLTGDEQFF
14,-,-,TRBJ2-4,TRBV6-1,TGTGCCAGCAGTGAGGGCCAGGTCAAAAACATTCAGTACTTC,CASSEGQVKNIQYF
17,TRBD2,-,TRBJ2-1,TRBV10-1,TGCGCCAGCAGTGCAGCGGGGCCCTCTTTCTCCTACAATGAGCAGTTCTTC,CASSAAGPSFSYNEQFF
13,-,-,TRBJ2-2,TRBV30,TGTGCCTGGAGTCCAGGGGTCACCGGGGAGCTGTTTTTT,CAWSPGVTGELFF
13,-,-,TRBJ2-1,TRBV6-1,TGTGCCAGCAAGGTAGCAAGCAACAATGAGCAGTTCTTC,CASKVASNNEQFF
15,TRBD2,-,TRBJ2-3,TRBV10-3,TGTGCCATCAGTGCTACTAGCGGGGGAACAGATACGCAGTATTTT,CAISATSGGTDTQYF
18,TRBD2,-,TRBJ2-6,TRBV19,TGTGCCAGTAGTACGGGGACTAGCGGGTACTCTGGGGCCAACGTCCTGACTTTC,CASSTGTSGYSGANVLTF
15,-,-,TRBJ2-7,TRBV6-1,TGTGCCAGCAGTGAAGCGCTTGGGGCAGTCTACGAGCAGTACTTC,CASSEALGAVYEQYF
15,-,-,TRBJ1-5,TRBV9,TGTGCCAGCAGCGTAGGGTCAGGGATCAATCAACCCCAGCATTTT,CASSVGSGINQPQHF
15,-,-,TRBJ2-2,TRBV7-3,TGTGCCAGCTCGGCGGGGATAACGAACACCGGGGAGCTGTTTTTT,CASSAGITNTGELFF
15,-,once,TRBJ2-2,TRBV11-3,TGTGCCAGCAGCTTAAGTGGACAGAACACCGGGGAGCTGTTTTTT,CASSLSGQNTGELFF
13,-,-,TRBJ1-1,TRBV29-1,TGCAGCGTTGTTAGAGGTTGGAGCACTGAAGCTTTCTTT,CSVVRGWSTEAFF
11,-,-,TRBJ1-1,TRBV6-5,TGTGCCAGCAGTTCTTTCCGTGAAGCTTTCTTT,CASSSFREAFF
14,-,-,TRBJ1-5,TRBV6-5,TGTGCCAGCAGTTACTCGCAGTGGTTCCAACCCCAGCATTTT,CASSYSQWFQPQHF
20,TRBD2,-,TRBJ2-2,TRBV15,TGTGCCACCAGCAGAGATCGGACTAGCGGGAGGGCCCTGGGGACCGGGGAGCTGTTTTTT,CATSRDRTSGRALGTGELFF
13,TRBD1,-,TRBJ1-1,TRBV19,TGTGCCAGTAGTATCTTAGGGACAGGGGGGGCTTTCTTT,CASSILGTGGAFF
12,-,-,TRBJ2-7,TRBV29-1,TGCAGCGTTGTCGGCAGGGATATCGAGCAGTACTTC,CSVVGRDIEQYF
13,TRBD1,-,TRBJ1-1,TRBV10-2,TGCGCCAGCACCGGGACAGGGGAAACTGAAGCTTTCTTT,CASTGTGETEAFF
13,-,once,TRBJ2-1,TRBV19,TGTGCCAGTGCCGGGAACTCCTACAATGAGCAGTTCTTC,CASAGNSYNEQFF
11,-,-,TRBJ1-4,TRBV20-1,TGCAGTGCTAGGAGACAGGAAAAACTGTTTTTT,CSARRQEKLFF
14,-,-,TRBJ2-7,TRBV9,TGTGCCAGCAGCGTAGGCGGCTCAACCTACGAGCAGTACTTC,CASSVGGSTYEQYF
15,-,-,TRBJ2-7,TRBV27,TGTGCCAGCAGTCGGATGGGGGCCTCATTGAGGGAGCAGTACTTC,CASSRMGASLREQYF
15,TRBD1,once,TRBJ1-2,TRBV28,TGTGCCACCAATGCAGGGCCTCCTACAGGGGCGAGCTACACCTTC,CATNAGPPTGASYTF
14,TRBD2,-,TRBJ2-3,TRBV6-1,TGTGCCAGCAGTGAAGCCGGGGGGACAGATACGCAGTATTTT,CASSEAGGTDTQYF
16,-,-,TRBJ2-1,TRBV5-6,TGTGCCAGCAGCTCGAGGAAGAGCGGGCCGATTAATGAGCAGTTCTTC,CASSSRKSGPINEQFF